The 24 T cell receptor beta chains in this list originate from one sample, sequenced in a study of cytomegalovirus exposure and HLA in healthy donors. PCR primers comprised 60 Vbeta and 13 Jbeta primers. The assay was immunoSEQ multiplex PCR, and TCRdb's table has in-frame clones only and misses some. Here the sample spans fewer than 250,000 clones, 81% being singletons. Sequencing was carried out using PBMCs. These receptors were taken from a man aged 35 to 55 in good health and CMV-seropositive.

The table lists this clone with many counts. The chain has TRBV27 and TRBJ2-7, with D uncertain. The CDR3 sequence is 15 residues long. Trimming left V 0 bases short and J 0 bases short, with 9 bases between. The germline V gene has CDR1 MNHEY and CDR2 SMNVEV (reference sequence). The CDR3 nucleotides are TGTGCCAGCAGTTTATCGCTGGAGAGCTCCTACGAGCAGTACTTC. This codes for CASSLSLESSYEQYF.

V usage is TRBV27 and J usage is TRBJ2-7; perhaps TRBD2 as D (5 bases). Germline V lookup: CDR1 MNHEY, CDR2 SMNVEV (reference sequence). Trimming cost V 3 bases and J 2 bases, with 11 bases left between them. This CDR3 comprises 14 residues. CDR3 region: CASSLAGIAYEQYF. As DNA, the CDR3 is TGTGCCAGCAGTTTGGCCGGGATCGCCTACGAGCAGTACTTC.

The chain has TRBV19 and TRBJ2-3, with 16 bases that match TRBD2. The CDR3 totals 21 residues. Germline lookup yields CDR1 LNHDA and CDR2 SQIVND (reference sequence). Germline trimming cut 1 base from V and 4 bases from J; bases unmatched to any gene: 14. In DNA, the CDR3 is TGTGCCAGTAGTATAGGGGCGAGGGGGACTAGCGGGGGGGTTTATGCAGATACGCAGTATTTT. Translated: CASSIGARGTSGGVYADTQYF.

The V and J genes are TRBV2 and TRBJ1-5, with no clear D. In germline, CDR1 is SNHLY, CDR2 FYNNEI. The V end lost 7 bases, the J end lost 0 bases, and 13 bases lay between the germline ends. This CDR3 region has 15 residues. Written as DNA, the CDR3 is TGTGCCAGCAACCAGGCCCTCTATAGCAATCAGCCCCAGCATTTT. Translated: CASNQALYSNQPQHF.

This clone came up a few times. This sequence joins TRBV10-3 and TRBJ2-2; 14 bases align to TRBD2. This CDR3 comprises 17 residues. V was pared by 4 bases and J by 2 bases, with 3 bases of the junction left unmatched. CDR1 ENHRY and CDR2 SYGVKD come from the germline V gene. The DNA of the CDR3 is TGTGCCATCAGTGGGGGACTAGCGGGGGCAAACACCGGGGAGCTGTTTTTT. Amino acids: CAISGGLAGANTGELFF.

The V and J genes are TRBV7-9 and TRBJ2-2; D is unclear. The germline V gene has CDR1 SEHNR and CDR2 FQNEAQ (reference sequence). CDR3 length equals 15 residues. Trimming stripped 2 bases from V and 3 bases from J, with 10 bases between. The DNA of the CDR3 is TGTGCCAGCAGCTTAAAATTCACTGACACCGGGGAGCTGTTTTTT. It is translated as CASSLKFTDTGELFF.

This chain connects TRBV4-1 to TRBJ2-1, with 11 bases fitting TRBD2. The CDR3 spans 15 residues. The J segment lost 9 bases and the V segment lost 4 bases, leaving 8 bases of the junction unmatched. Germline V CDR1 and CDR2: MGHRA, YSYEKL. CDR3 bases: TGCGCCAGCAGCCTGCTTAGCGGGAGGGCCGGTGAGCAGTTCTTC. The encoded protein is CASSLLSGRAGEQFF.

The chain employs TRBV13 and TRBJ2-2; 7 bases match TRBD2. The CDR3 sequence is 13 residues long. V gave up 7 bases and J gave up 5 bases; unmatched junction bases: 4. In germline, CDR1 is PRHDT, CDR2 FYEKMQ (reference sequence). CDR3 sequence (DNA): TGTGCCAGCATAGAGCGGGGTACCGGGGAGCTGTTTTTT. It translates to CASIERGTGELFF.

The J gene is TRBJ2-7, the V gene TRBV5-1; maybe TRBD1 (5 bases). Germline V gene sequence: CDR1 SGHRS, CDR2 YFSETQ. With 4 bases removed from V and 6 bases from J, the gap between germline ends came to 14 bases. The CDR3 has 13 residues. The CDR3: CASSLDTPGEQYF. CDR3 DNA: TGCGCCAGCAGCCTGGACACACCTGGCGAGCAGTACTTC.

This clone was detected only a few times. The J gene is TRBJ2-2, the V gene TRBV25-1; 9 nucleotides align to TRBD2. Germline CDR1 reads MGHDK; CDR2 reads SYGVNS. The CDR3 covers 16 residues. After removal of 4 bases from V and 7 bases from J, the junction contained 10 bases not matched to a gene. This CDR3 reads CASSADPSGTGGELFF. DNA for the CDR3: TGTGCCAGCAGTGCAGACCCTAGCGGGACTGGCGGGGAGCTGTTTTTT.

The chain links TRBV7-9 to TRBJ2-6, with 9 positions matching TRBD2. The J segment lost 3 bases and the V segment lost 5 bases, leaving 2 bases of the junction unmatched. The CDR3 runs 15 residues. Germline CDR1 is SEHNR and CDR2 is FQNEAQ (reference sequence). For the CDR3, the DNA is TGTGCCAGCAGCATTAGCGGGAGTGGGGCCAACGTCCTGACTTTC. It specifies CASSISGSGANVLTF.

CDR3 nucleotide sequence: TGTGCCAGCAGCTTGGCAGGGTGGGGGCGGGAGTCCTACGAGCAGTACTTC. Encoded protein: CASSLAGWGRESYEQYF. The V and J genes are TRBV5-6 and TRBJ2-7; perhaps TRBD2 as D (7 bases). Germline V gene lookup returns CDR1 SGHDT and CDR2 YYEEEE. The V gene lost 0 bases and the J gene lost 1 base, with 17 bases spanning the gap. CDR3 length: 17 amino acids.

CDR3: CASSDAAGGTYEQYF. CDR3 in DNA: TGTGCCAGCAGTGATGCGGCAGGGGGAACCTACGAGCAGTACTTC. The V and J genes are TRBV2 and TRBJ2-7; 7 bases agree with TRBD1. The CDR3 runs to 15 residues. CDR1 and CDR2 from the germline V gene are SNHLY and FYNNEI. Germline trimming cut 3 bases from V and 2 bases from J; bases unmatched to any gene: 7.

The chain couples TRBV10-3 to TRBJ1-5, with 7 bases aligning to TRBD1. J gave up 5 bases and V 7 bases, and 8 bases lay outside the gene matches. The CDR3 spans 14 residues. Germline V gene data show CDR1 as ENHRY and CDR2 as SYGVKD. CDR3 protein: CAIKSQGDHQPQHF. CDR3 nucleotide sequence: TGTGCCATCAAGTCCCAGGGGGATCATCAGCCCCAGCATTTT.

This clone came up once. V and J are TRBV15 and TRBJ2-1; 9 bases agree with TRBD2. Trimming cost V 0 bases and J 6 bases; bases outside gene matches: 6. This CDR3 region has 16 residues. Germline CDR1 LNHNV, CDR2 YYDKDF (reference sequence). The CDR3 is CATSRDGASGINEQFF. In nucleotides, the CDR3 is TGTGCCACCAGCAGAGATGGGGCTAGCGGGATCAATGAGCAGTTCTTC.

This rearrangement joins TRBV9 to TRBJ2-2; 10 nucleotides line up with TRBD2. The CDR3 contains 19 residues. Per the germline V gene, CDR1 is SGDLS and CDR2 is YYNGEE. J gave up 3 bases and V 0 bases, and 11 bases lay outside the gene matches. The CDR3 DNA sequence: TGTGCCAGCAGCGTAGCGGGACTAGCGTTTTTTGATTACACCGGGGAGCTGTTTTTT. As protein: CASSVAGLAFFDYTGELFF.

This clone came up a few times. The chain combines TRBV9 with TRBJ1-1; D gene uncertain. Germline CDR1 is SGDLS and CDR2 is YYNGEE. This CDR3 is 13 amino acids long. The ends were cut back, 0 bases at V and 1 base at J, with 4 bases in the middle. CDR3 in amino acids: CASSVAQNTEAFF. CDR3 nucleotides: TGTGCCAGCAGCGTAGCCCAGAACACTGAAGCTTTCTTT.

This clone was seen a few times. This chain uses TRBV28 with TRBJ1-2, with D possibly being TRBD1 (6 bases). With 9 bases removed from V and 4 bases from J, the gap between germline ends came to 12 bases. Per germline, CDR1 MDHEN and CDR2 SYDVKM. The CDR3 consists of 12 residues. For the CDR3, the DNA is TGTGCCAGTAAACAGGGCTCCTATGGCTACACCTTC. Protein sequence: CASKQGSYGYTF.

This clone was counted only a few times. The chain carries TRBV5-6 and TRBJ2-7; TRBD2 matches at 12 bases. The CDR3 runs 14 residues. V was clipped by 3 bases and J by 7 bases; unmatched bases: 5. Germline-derived CDR1 and CDR2 are SGHDT and YYEEEE. The CDR3 reads CASSSSGGGFEQYF. The CDR3 DNA follows: TGTGCCAGCAGCTCTAGCGGGGGGGGATTTGAGCAGTACTTC.

The genes are TRBV5-7 and TRBJ2-4; perhaps TRBD1 as D (6 bases). TRBV5-7 is an open reading frame, and its role is uncertain. The CDR3 totals 14 residues. The V and J ends lost 2 bases and 1 base respectively, with 7 bases between them. The CDR3 sequence: CASSFRGAKNIQYF. In DNA form, the CDR3 reads TGTGCCAGCAGCTTCAGGGGTGCCAAAAACATTCAGTACTTC.

The V call is TRBV4-2, the J call TRBJ1-1; 11 nucleotides match TRBD1. This CDR3 has 16 amino acids. V was pared by 1 base and J by 3 bases, with 4 bases of the junction left unmatched. The germline V gene has CDR1 LGHNA and CDR2 YNFKEQ. DNA of the CDR3: TGTGCCAGCAGCCAAGCTGGACAGGGGGCGCACACTGAAGCTTTCTTT. It yields the protein CASSQAGQGAHTEAFF.

The chain carries TRBV6-6 and TRBJ1-2, with D possibly matching TRBD1 (6 bases). The V gene's germline CDR1 is MNHNY and CDR2 SVGAGI (reference sequence). The CDR3 is 16 residues long. V gave up 5 bases and J gave up 6 bases, with 22 bases separating them. CDR3 protein: CASSPAGGGLSNGYTF. Here the CDR3 DNA reads TGTGCCAGCAGTCCCGCGGGGGGGGGCCTGTCAAATGGCTACACCTTC.

The V call is TRBV29-1, the J call TRBJ2-7; TRBD1 is a possible D gene (5 bases). V lost 5 bases and J 2 bases, leaving 13 bases between the germline ends. This CDR3 contains 13 residues. Germline V gene data show CDR1 as SQVTM and CDR2 as ANQGSEA. The CDR3: CSVIDRTPYEQYF. DNA of the CDR3: TGCAGCGTTATAGACAGAACACCCTACGAGCAGTACTTC.

This chain joins TRBV27 and TRBJ2-1; 7 nucleotides match TRBD1. The V segment lost 7 bases and the J segment 4 bases; nucleotides outside the gene matches: 13. This CDR3 is 16 amino acids long. Germline V CDR1 and CDR2: MNHEY, SMNVEV (reference sequence). CDR3 DNA: TGTGCCAGCAAGCGGCTTGGGACAGAAAAGTACAATGAGCAGTTCTTC. Translating gives CASKRLGTEKYNEQFF.